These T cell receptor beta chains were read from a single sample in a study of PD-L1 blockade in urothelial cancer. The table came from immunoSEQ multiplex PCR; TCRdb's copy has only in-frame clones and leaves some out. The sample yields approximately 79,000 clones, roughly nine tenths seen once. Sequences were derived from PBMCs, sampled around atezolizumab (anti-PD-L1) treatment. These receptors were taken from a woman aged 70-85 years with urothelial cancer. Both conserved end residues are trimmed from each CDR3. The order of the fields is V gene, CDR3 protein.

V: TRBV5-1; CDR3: ASTLTGWEETQY
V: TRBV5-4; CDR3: ASRLSQGAEETQY
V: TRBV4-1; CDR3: ASSPDRVSTEAF
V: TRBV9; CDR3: ASSAGQGFLGYT
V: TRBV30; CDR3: AWSIRDDSPLH
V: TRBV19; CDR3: ASSISNPGEGGELF
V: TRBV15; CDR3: ATRPGTGGGQPQH
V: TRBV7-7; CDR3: ASSLAYNQPQH
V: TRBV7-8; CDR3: ASSLSLAREQF
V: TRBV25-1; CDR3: ASSESPGHLTNQPQH
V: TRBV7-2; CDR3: ASSPPRPAF
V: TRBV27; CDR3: ASSFGPHTAGAGPDQPQH
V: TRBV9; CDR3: ASSPGGYQETQY
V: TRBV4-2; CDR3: ASSQDLGRANTEAF
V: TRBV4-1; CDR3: ASSQDARSSPGTEAF
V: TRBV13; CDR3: ASSTISDRGDSPLH
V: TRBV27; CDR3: ASRVTGMTDTQY
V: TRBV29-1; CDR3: SVLAGYSYEQY
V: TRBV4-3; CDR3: ASSEATGVNEKLF
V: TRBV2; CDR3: ASRGPQGYSNQPQH
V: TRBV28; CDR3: ASRRIGQAPEAF
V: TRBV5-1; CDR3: ASLDLTGELF
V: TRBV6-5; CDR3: ASSLHPLERNEQF
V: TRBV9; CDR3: ASSPRQAQNTGELF
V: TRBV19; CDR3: ASSPRTSGGADTQY
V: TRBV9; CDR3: ASSDSGGWNEQF
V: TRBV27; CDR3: ASSLSTPRVGEKLF
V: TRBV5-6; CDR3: ASSLLGVIYEQY
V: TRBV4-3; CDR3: ASSQQGGYSPLH
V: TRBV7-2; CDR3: ASSLAGGGQETQY
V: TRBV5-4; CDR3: ASSLDPSQPQH